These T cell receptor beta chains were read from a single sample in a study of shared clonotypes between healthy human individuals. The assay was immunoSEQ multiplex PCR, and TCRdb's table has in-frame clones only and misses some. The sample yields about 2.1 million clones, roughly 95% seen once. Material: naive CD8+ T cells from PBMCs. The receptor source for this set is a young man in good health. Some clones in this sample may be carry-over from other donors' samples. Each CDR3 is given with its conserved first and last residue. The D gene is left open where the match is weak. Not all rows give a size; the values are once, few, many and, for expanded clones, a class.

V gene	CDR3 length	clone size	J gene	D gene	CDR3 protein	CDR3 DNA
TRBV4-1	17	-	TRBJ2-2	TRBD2	CASTLKPGGPFVRELFF	TGCGCCAGCACACTCAAACCGGGAGGGCCTTTCGTCAGGGAGCTGTTTTTT
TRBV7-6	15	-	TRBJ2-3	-	CASSSPRENTDTQYF	TGTGCCAGCAGCTCACCCAGGGAAAACACAGATACGCAGTATTTT
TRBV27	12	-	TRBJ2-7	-	CASSGPTYEQYF	TGTGCCAGCAGCGGGCCAACCTACGAGCAGTACTTC
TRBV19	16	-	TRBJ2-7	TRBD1	CASSIPGQGNGYEQYF	TGTGCCAGTAGTATACCGGGACAGGGCAATGGATACGAGCAGTACTTC
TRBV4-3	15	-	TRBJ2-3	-	CASSQGGTSTDTQYF	TGCGCCAGCAGCCAAGGGGGGACTAGCACAGATACGCAGTATTTT
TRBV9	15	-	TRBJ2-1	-	CASSPNPPNRDEQFF	TGTGCCAGCAGCCCCAACCCGCCGAACCGGGACGAGCAGTTCTTC
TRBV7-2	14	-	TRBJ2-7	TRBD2	CASSSIAGLYEQYF	TGTGCCAGCAGTTCCATAGCGGGGCTCTACGAGCAGTACTTC
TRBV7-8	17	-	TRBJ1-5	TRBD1	CASSLDLRDRWDQPQHF	TGTGCCAGCAGCTTAGACCTCCGGGACAGGTGGGATCAGCCCCAGCATTTT
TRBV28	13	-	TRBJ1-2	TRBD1	CASSWWTGVGYTF	TGTGCCAGCAGTTGGTGGACAGGGGTAGGCTACACCTTC
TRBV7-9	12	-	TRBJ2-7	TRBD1	CASSRQGSEQYF	TGTGCCAGCAGCAGACAGGGTTCCGAGCAGTACTTC
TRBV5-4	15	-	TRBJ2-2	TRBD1	CASSSEGQGHGELFF	TGTGCCAGCAGCTCTGAGGGACAGGGGCACGGGGAGCTGTTTTTT
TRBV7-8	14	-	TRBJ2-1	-	CASSLGTGLTEQFF	TGTGCCAGCAGCTTAGGCACAGGGTTAACTGAGCAGTTCTTC
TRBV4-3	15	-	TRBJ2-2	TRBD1	CASSLGQGRAGELFF	TGCGCCAGCAGCCTTGGACAGGGTCGGGCCGGGGAGCTGTTTTTT
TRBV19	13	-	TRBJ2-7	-	CASSILGGTEQYF	TGTGCCAGTAGTATATTAGGCGGGACCGAGCAGTACTTC
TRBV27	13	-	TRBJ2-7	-	CASSLAERYEQYF	TGTGCCAGCAGTTTAGCGGAGCGCTACGAGCAGTACTTC
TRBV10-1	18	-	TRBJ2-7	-	CASRTRDTQTLPPYEQYF	TGCGCCAGCAGAACCCGGGACACCCAAACTCTACCGCCCTACGAGCAGTACTTC
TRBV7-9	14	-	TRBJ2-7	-	CASTAKGGTYEQYF	TGTGCCAGCACCGCAAAGGGGGGTACCTACGAGCAGTACTTC
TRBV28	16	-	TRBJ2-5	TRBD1	CASRPTGGTTQETQYF	TGTGCCAGCAGGCCAACAGGGGGCACTACTCAAGAGACCCAGTACTTC
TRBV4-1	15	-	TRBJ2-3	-	CASSSFGGGGDTQYF	TGCGCCAGCAGCAGCTTCGGGGGAGGGGGAGATACGCAGTATTTT
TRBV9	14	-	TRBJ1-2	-	CASSTLRVNYGYTF	TGTGCCAGCAGCACGCTAAGAGTTAACTATGGCTACACCTTC
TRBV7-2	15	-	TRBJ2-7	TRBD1	CASSSPGQLNYEQYF	TGTGCCAGCAGCTCCCCGGGACAGCTAAACTACGAGCAGTACTTC
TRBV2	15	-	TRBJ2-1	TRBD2	CASRPAGGASDEQFF	TGTGCCAGCAGGCCAGCGGGAGGGGCCTCCGATGAGCAGTTCTTC
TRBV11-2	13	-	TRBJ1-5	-	CASSLERGQPQHF	TGTGCCAGCAGCTTAGAGCGGGGCCAGCCCCAGCATTTT
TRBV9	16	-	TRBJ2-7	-	CASSFNRDAPSYEQYF	TGTGCCAGCAGCTTTAACCGGGACGCACCCTCCTACGAGCAGTACTTC
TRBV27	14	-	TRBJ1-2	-	CASRKGWAADGYTF	TGTGCCAGCAGGAAAGGTTGGGCCGCGGATGGCTACACCTTC
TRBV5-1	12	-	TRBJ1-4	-	CASRLQDEKLFF	TGCGCCAGCAGACTTCAAGATGAAAAACTGTTTTTT
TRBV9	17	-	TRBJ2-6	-	CASSDNKDGGGANVLTF	TGTGCCAGCAGCGACAATAAGGACGGAGGTGGGGCCAACGTCCTGACTTTC
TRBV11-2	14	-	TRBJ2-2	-	CASSLVSNTGELFF	TGTGCCAGCAGCTTAGTCTCGAACACCGGGGAGCTGTTTTTT
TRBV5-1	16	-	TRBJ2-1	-	CASSLTQGSSYNEQFF	TGCGCCAGCAGCTTGACCCAGGGGAGCTCCTACAATGAGCAGTTCTTC
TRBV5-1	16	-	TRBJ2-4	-	CASSLDGPGAKNIQYF	TGCGCCAGCAGCTTGGATGGCCCAGGAGCCAAAAACATTCAGTACTTC
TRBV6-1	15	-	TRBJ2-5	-	CAAHAAGRAQETQYF	TGTGCCGCCCACGCCGCTGGGCGCGCCCAAGAGACCCAGTACTTC
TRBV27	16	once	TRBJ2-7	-	CASSLSPGTSSYEQYF	TGTGCCAGCAGTTTGTCTCCCGGGACAAGCTCCTACGAGCAGTACTTC
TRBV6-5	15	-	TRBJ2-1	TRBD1	CASSGTGVSYNEQFF	TGTGCCAGCAGTGGAACAGGGGTGTCCTACAATGAGCAGTTCTTC
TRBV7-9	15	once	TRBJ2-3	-	CASVAIVGILDTQYF	TGTGCCAGCGTTGCCATCGTAGGGATTTTGGATACGCAGTATTTT
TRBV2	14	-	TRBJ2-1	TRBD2	CASSPSGRRDEQFF	TGTGCCAGCAGCCCTAGCGGGAGACGGGATGAGCAGTTCTTC
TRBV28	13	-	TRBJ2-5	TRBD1	CASSLGTEETQYF	TGTGCCAGCAGTTTGGGGACAGAAGAGACCCAGTACTTC
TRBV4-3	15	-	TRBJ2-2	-	CASSPQAGPRGELFF	TGCGCCAGCAGCCCCCAGGCGGGACCACGGGGGGAGCTGTTTTTT